This T cell receptor beta chain is drawn from a study of beta chain features in type 1 diabetes (dated by TCRdb to 2016 to 2018). The study in broad terms: No differences in mean age, gender distribution, total cell number or subset yield were found between patients and healthy donors. In the study, recently diagnosed type 1 diabetes patients and matched healthy donors were compared on the TCRB repertoires of their sorted circulating CD4+ T cell subsets. A total of 107,917,701 sorted cells were examined across all samples, and RNA yield correlated strongly with the number of cells per subset. Naive and central memory subsets were obtained from all 30 or so donors, but regulatory and stem cell-like memory subsets were isolated from only 8 patients and roughly eight healthy donors.

A single peripheral blood draw of roughly 0.11 L on average was collected from each donor into heparinised tubes. A BD FACSAria II and a panel including CD45RO, CCR7, CD25, CD127, CD95 and CD27 were used to sort naive, central memory, regulatory and stem cell-like memory CD4+ T cells. Every sorted population had a purity above 95%. PBMCs were isolated right away by Lymphoprep density gradient centrifugation and were stained directly, without culture. To minimize batch effects, samples were stained and sorted in pairs, one healthy donor with one patient per experiment. On the study overall, not on this receptor specifically: Shorter templates might have been favored by PCR, but patient and control samples were amplified and corrected together, so both groups would have been affected equally by any skew. The naive, central memory and regulatory TCRB repertoires appeared to resemble one another more closely among patients than among healthy donors. Fewer insertions and more nucleotide deletions at VDJ recombination sites were observed in patients with type 1 diabetes, implying thymic rearrangement abnormalities. Because cDNA was sequenced instead of genomic DNA, activated cells with high expression could be over-represented, although the groups did not differ in activation or CD3 levels. Type 1 diabetes patients showed a moderate but significant shortening of TCRB CDR3 length in all four CD4+ subsets. Because small numbers of individuals were included in the HLA sub-analyses, any influence of HLA type on TCRB rearrangement was left unresolved.

The entire isolated RNA was reverse transcribed using the High Capacity cDNA Reverse Transcription Kit, and thus expressed TCRB transcripts were sequenced. Deep immunoSEQ sequencing was performed on naive, central memory and regulatory T cell samples, with an average of roughly 3.6 million total reads per sample. Sorted cells were lysed in RLT buffer, and RNA was extracted using DNase-treated RNeasy Micro or Mini kits according to cell number. Each cell subset was processed separately to prevent cross-contamination, with patient and healthy donor samples processed together. The immunoSEQ multiplex PCR was used to amplify TCRB sequences from cDNA, generating 87-bp fragments that spanned the CDR3 region. The amplicons were sequenced using the Illumina HiSeq platform. Concerning the study's data processing: PCR bias was corrected computationally using synthetic template baselines, and reads within Hamming distance 2 were collapsed, with unmergeable singletons discarded. Reads were aligned against IMGT so that V, D and J genes, CDR3 length and insertions or deletions at six rearrangement sites could be assigned. Within each subset, clonotype counts were normalized to sorted cell number, and only after that were true diversity and Gini coefficients computed with the tcR R package. Repertoire sharing was quantified using the overlap coefficient calculated on TCRB nucleotide sequences. Out-of-frame TCRB sequences from naive cells were analyzed as a proxy for the pre-selection repertoire. TCRdb took this table from immuneACCESS and kept in-frame rearrangements with V and J called. Such tables lack part of the clones; where checked against another copy, unresolved V genes explain under half of the gap, and the rest is unexplained. Clone size and the V and J calls come from that table; the DNA yielded D and trimming. The sample table lists under 400,000 clones, around 12% of them with a count of one. In total, the top ten clones hold roughly 0.017% of the sample.

Ends trimmed: V by 1 base, J by 3 bases; bases unmatched to a gene: 5. Via the germline V gene, CDR1 is MDHEN and CDR2 SYDVKM. From the cysteine through the phenylalanine, the CDR3 covers 15 amino acids. Of all the DNA, just the CDR3 is kept, 45 bases in frame from base 1. Note on this clone: Its target antigen remains unknown. No much larger clone is present one base from it, and per-base qualities are unavailable.

This receptor was taken from a man younger than 35 in good health. Here the chain combines TRBV28 and TRBJ2-7, with 8 bases aligning to TRBD1. Sample: naive CD4+ T cells from blood. In light of the paper, this sample's cell subset or site label describes: true naive CD4+ T cells. CDR3 region: CASSLSAGGGYEQYF. The DNA sequence is as follows: TGTGCCAGCAGTTTATCGGCAGGGGGCGGCTACGAGCAGTACTTC.